The T cell receptor beta chain described here comes from a study of T-cell reconstitution after alpha-beta-depleted transplantation in children. Study observations and caveats: Reportedly, roughly two months post-transplant, alpha-beta T cells arose from several hundred expanded graft clones. The high TCRbeta diversity at day 60 in some patients came from surviving recipient T cells and thymic progenitors.

Note on this clonotype: The antigen is unknown.

Germline CDR1 SGHRS, CDR2 YFSETQ. Germline trimming cut 0 bases from V and 4 bases from J; bases unmatched to any gene: 4. This CDR3 region has 15 residues. Researchers prepared the TCRbeta library using unique molecular identifiers, the study reports. TCRdb reprocessed the PCR reads via MiXCR and lists one record per CDR3 protein. The table records approximately 220,000 distinct CDR3 sequences, under 20% of them present only once. The sample here was PBMCs, mostly from graft donor cells, taken 360 days after TCRalphabeta/CD19-depleted stem cell transplant. V and J are TRBV5-1 and TRBJ2-1, with 7 positions matching TRBD1. The clonotype comes from a male patient aged 2 to 10 who had a stem cell transplant for acute lymphoblastic leukemia, so the T cells may come from the graft donor. This chain's CDR3 is CASSLEGTDYNEQFF. Written as DNA, the CDR3 is TGCGCCAGCAGCTTGGAAGGGACAGATTACAATGAGCAGTTCTTC. Using reference TRBV5-1 and TRBJ2-1 for the parts outside the CDR3, the full variable domain is KAGVTQTPRYLIKTRGQQVTLSCSPISGHRSVSWYQQTPGQGLQFLFEYFSETQRNKGNFPGRFSGRQFSNSRSEMNVSTLELGDSALYLCASSLEGTDYNEQFFGPGTRLTVL.